The 10 T cell receptor beta chains given below trace back to one sample, sequenced in a study of T cells in Graves' hyperthyroidism and ophthalmopathy. Amplification yielded TCR beta CDR3 regions, with RNA transcripts as the source. First-round RT-PCR with HTBI primers amplified the TCR CDR3 region. TCRdb used MiXCR to reprocess the multiplex PCR reads, holding one entry per CDR3 protein. The sample lists more than 350,000 distinct CDR3 sequences, roughly 15% occurring once. Specimen: blood. These receptors were collected from an older woman with Graves' ophthalmopathy.

The chain links TRBV19 to TRBJ2-1; D might be TRBD2 (5 bases). This CDR3 is built from 15 residues. The ends were cut back, 4 bases at V and 6 bases at J, with 16 bases in the middle. Looked up from germline, CDR1 is LNHDA and CDR2 is SQIVND (reference sequence). CDR3: CASSTHRAEGNEQFF. CDR3 in DNA: TGTGCCAGTAGTACACACCGGGCAGAGGGCAATGAGCAGTTCTTC.

This clonotype appeared many times. The chain combines TRBV7-9 with TRBJ2-3; D could derive from TRBD1 or TRBD2 (5 bases each). V was trimmed by 5 bases and J by 2 bases, leaving 17 bases between them. The CDR3 is 16 amino acids. Germline V lookup: CDR1 SEHNR, CDR2 FQNEAQ (reference sequence). CDR3 protein: CASSPWGSAATDTQYF. The CDR3 DNA reads as TGTGCCAGCAGCCCATGGGGGAGCGCGGCCACAGATACGCAGTATTTT.

V and J are TRBV27 and TRBJ2-2; 7 bases are shared with TRBD1. The CDR3 spans 15 residues. Germline lookup yields CDR1 MNHEY and CDR2 SMNVEV (reference sequence). J gave up 2 bases and V 6 bases, and 6 bases lay outside the gene matches. The CDR3: CASRTDRVNTGELFF. CDR3 DNA sequence: TGTGCCAGCAGGACAGACAGGGTAAACACCGGGGAGCTGTTTTTT.

A remark on this clonotype: One base away lies a much larger clone, so this may be a sequencing read error. The genes are TRBV11-2 and TRBJ2-1; 7 bases agree with TRBD2. J gave up 9 bases and V 1 base, and 12 bases lay outside the gene matches. This CDR3 is 16 amino acids long. Germline loops: CDR1 SGHAT, CDR2 FQNNGV. The CDR3 loop is CASSLGAGGSRGEQFF. The CDR3 nucleotides read TGTGCCAGCAGCTTAGGAGCTGGCGGGAGTCGGGGTGAGCAGTTCTTC.

The sample holds many counts of this clonotype. The chain links TRBV6-1 to TRBJ2-1, with 7 bases lining up with TRBD1. Germline V CDR1 and CDR2: MNHNS, SASEGT. This CDR3 is built from 13 residues. The trim removed 7 bases at V and 5 bases at J, leaving 5 bases unmatched. The CDR3 sequence is CASKRGRDNEQFF. The CDR3 region has the DNA TGTGCCAGCAAAAGGGGGCGGGACAATGAGCAGTTCTTC.

The CDR3 loop reads CASSLEGSAGANVLTF. DNA for the CDR3: TGTGCCAGCAGTTTAGAGGGCTCGGCTGGGGCCAACGTCCTGACTTTC. This chain connects TRBV12-3 or TRBV12-4 to TRBJ2-6; D is unresolved. V lost 1 base and J lost 2, with 9 bases in between. This CDR3 comprises 16 residues.

The rearrangement uses TRBV3-1 and TRBJ2-7; D is possibly TRBD2 (5 bases). Germline assignment: CDR1 LGHDT and CDR2 YNNKEL (reference sequence). V was trimmed by 0 bases and J by 3 bases, leaving 9 bases between them. The CDR3 covers 14 residues. The CDR3 nucleotides are TGTGCCAGCAGCCAAGACCGGAGGATCTACGAGCAGTACTTC. Translation: CASSQDRRIYEQYF.

This clonotype was counted many times. This chain connects TRBV6-1 to TRBJ1-1; a weak D match, TRBD1 (5 bases). The CDR3 loop spans 13 amino acids. Germline lookup yields CDR1 MNHNS and CDR2 SASEGT. V lost 6 bases and J lost 11, with 19 bases in between. CDR3 coding DNA: TGTGCCAGCAGATTCCAAGGGGCGGCCGTGGCTTTCTTT. It specifies CASRFQGAAVAFF.

On this clonotype itself: No conserved phenylalanine or tryptophan is present at the end of the CDR3, so a read error is the likely explanation. V is TRBV7-6 and J is TRBJ2-7, with 11 bases aligning to TRBD2. V gave up 1 base and J gave up 2 bases; unmatched junction bases: 4. Germline V gene sequence: CDR1 SGHVS, CDR2 FNYEAQ. CDR3 size: 16 residues. CDR3 DNA sequence: TGTGCCAGCAGCTTAGAGCCGACTAGCGGGACCTACGAGCAGTACTCC. It encodes CASSLEPTSGTYEQYS.

This clonotype occurred once. This chain links TRBV20-1 with TRBJ1-1; TRBD1 matches 9 bases. CDR3 length: 12 amino acids. Germline trimming cut 6 bases from V and 6 bases from J; bases unmatched to any gene: 5. Germline CDR1 and CDR2: DFQATT and SNEGSKA (reference sequence). The CDR3 loop reads CSAMGQGSEAFF. CDR3 nucleotide sequence: TGCAGTGCGATGGGACAGGGATCTGAAGCTTTCTTT.